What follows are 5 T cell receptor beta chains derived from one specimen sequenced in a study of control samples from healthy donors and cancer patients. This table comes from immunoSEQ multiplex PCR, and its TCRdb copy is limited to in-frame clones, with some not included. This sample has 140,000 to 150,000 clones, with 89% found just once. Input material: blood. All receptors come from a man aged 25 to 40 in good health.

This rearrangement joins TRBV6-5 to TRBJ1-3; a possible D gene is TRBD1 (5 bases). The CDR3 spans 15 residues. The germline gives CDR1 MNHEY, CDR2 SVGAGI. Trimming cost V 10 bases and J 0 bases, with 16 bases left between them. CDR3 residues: CATGGAGISGNTIYF. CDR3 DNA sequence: TGTGCCACCGGCGGGGCGGGTATCTCTGGAAACACCATATATTTT.

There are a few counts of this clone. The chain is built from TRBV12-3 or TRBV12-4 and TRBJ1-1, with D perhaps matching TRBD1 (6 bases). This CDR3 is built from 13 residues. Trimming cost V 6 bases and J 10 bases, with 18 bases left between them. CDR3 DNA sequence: TGTGCCAGCAGAAGACACGAACAGGGCGTAGCTTTCTTT. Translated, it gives CASRRHEQGVAFF.

The CDR3 DNA reads TGTGCCAGCAGTGGGACAGGGGGCGCTAGTCAGCCCCAGCATTTT. Protein product: CASSGTGGASQPQHF. The rearrangement uses TRBV27 and TRBJ1-5; TRBD1 matches 12 bases. Germline loops: CDR1 MNHEY, CDR2 SMNVEV (reference sequence). This CDR3 comprises 15 residues. V lost 5 bases and J lost 6; bases outside the gene matches: 5.

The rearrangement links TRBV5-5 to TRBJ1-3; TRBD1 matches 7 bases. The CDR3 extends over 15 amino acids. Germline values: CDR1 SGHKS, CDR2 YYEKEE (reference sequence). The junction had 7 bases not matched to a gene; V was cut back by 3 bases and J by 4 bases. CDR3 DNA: TGTGCCAGCAGCTATACCGGGACAGTCGGAAACACCATATATTTT. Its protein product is CASSYTGTVGNTIYF.

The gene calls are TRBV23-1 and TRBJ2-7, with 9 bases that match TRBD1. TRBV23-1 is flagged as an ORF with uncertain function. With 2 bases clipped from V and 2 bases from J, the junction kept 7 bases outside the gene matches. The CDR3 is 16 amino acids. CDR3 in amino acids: CASSQLDRGKAYEQYF. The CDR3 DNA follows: TGCGCCAGCAGTCAACTGGACAGGGGAAAAGCCTACGAGCAGTACTTC.